Presented here are 14 T cell receptor beta chains from one specimen sequenced in a study of blood T cell repertoires in COVID-19. The table came from immunoSEQ multiplex PCR; TCRdb's copy has only in-frame clones and leaves some out. Here the sample spans roughly 25,000 clones, roughly four fifths being singletons. Sequenced input: peripheral blood. The receptors were gathered from a human donor in a cohort sampled during active COVID-19.

The chain links TRBV3-1 (or the pseudogene TRBV3-2) to TRBJ1-1; a possible D gene is TRBD1 (6 bases). This CDR3 comprises 16 residues. Trimming stripped 1 base from V and 0 bases from J, with 12 bases between. Looked up from germline, CDR1 is LGHDT and CDR2 is YNNKEL (reference sequence). As DNA, the CDR3 is TGTGCCAGCAGCCAAGGGACCGGGACACTGAACACTGAAGCTTTCTTT. Translation: CASSQGTGTLNTEAFF.

The V call is TRBV6-5, the J call TRBJ2-1; 7 nucleotides line up with TRBD1. This CDR3 is built from 12 residues. Trimming removed 6 bases from V and 13 bases from J; junction bases left unmatched: 9. Germline assignment: CDR1 MNHEY and CDR2 SVGAGI. CDR3: CASSQYDRDQFF. In DNA, the CDR3 is TGTGCCAGCAGCCAATATGACAGGGACCAGTTCTTC.

This chain links TRBV5-1 with TRBJ2-7; TRBD1 agrees at 12 bases. Per the germline V gene, CDR1 is SGHRS and CDR2 is YFSETQ. CDR3 length equals 17 residues. Germline trimming cut 4 bases from V and 0 bases from J; bases unmatched to any gene: 8. CDR3 sequence (DNA): TGCGCCAGCAGCCCGGGGACAGGGGGCTTTAGCTCCTACGAGCAGTACTTC. It codes for CASSPGTGGFSSYEQYF.

This clone occurred a few times. J is TRBJ1-6 and V is TRBV4-1, with 11 bases that match TRBD1. With V trimmed by 4 bases and J by 8 bases, 4 bases remained unmatched. The germline V gene has CDR1 MGHRA and CDR2 YSYEKL. The CDR3 has 15 residues. CDR3 DNA sequence: TGCGCCAGCAGCCTACCGGGACAGGGGGATTCACCCCTCCACTTT. This translates into CASSLPGQGDSPLHF.

The V and J genes are TRBV27 and TRBJ2-7; no firm D call. V was shortened by 3 bases and J by 0 bases, with 12 bases between the two germline ends. The CDR3 spans 15 residues. Germline CDR1 is MNHEY and CDR2 is SMNVEV (reference sequence). CDR3 region: CASSLVHLPSYEQYF. The CDR3 DNA follows: TGTGCCAGCAGTTTGGTCCACCTACCCTCCTACGAGCAGTACTTC.

J is TRBJ2-1 and V is TRBV7-2; 12 bases align to TRBD2. The CDR3 loop spans 13 amino acids. Trimming took 5 bases from V and 9 from J; bases not matched to a gene: 2. Per germline, CDR1 SGHTA and CDR2 FQGNSA. CDR3 in DNA: TGTGCCAGCAGCACACTAGCGGGGGGTGAGCAGTTCTTC. Amino acids: CASSTLAGGEQFF.

V gene TRBV3-1 (or the pseudogene TRBV3-2) combines with J gene TRBJ1-5; D remains unclear. Trimming stripped 1 base from V and 3 bases from J, with 7 bases between. The CDR3 sequence is 14 residues long. Germline CDR1 and CDR2: LGHDT and YNNKEL (reference sequence). The CDR3 protein is CASSQAGNNQPQHF. In DNA, the CDR3 is TGTGCCAGCAGCCAAGCAGGAAACAATCAGCCCCAGCATTTT.

The J gene is TRBJ2-1, the V gene TRBV6-5; weak D call: TRBD2 (6 bases). This CDR3 comprises 15 residues. V lost 4 bases and J 2 bases, leaving 12 bases between the germline ends. Germline V gene sequence: CDR1 MNHEY, CDR2 SVGAGI. CDR3 sequence: CASSSGTSTYNEQFF. CDR3 DNA sequence: TGTGCCAGCAGTTCCGGGACTTCTACCTACAATGAGCAGTTCTTC.

CDR3 residues: CASSERGRGPYTF. DNA for the CDR3: TGTGCCAGCAGTGAAAGAGGCAGGGGGCCTTACACCTTC. The chain combines TRBV2 with TRBJ1-2; TRBD1 agrees at 8 bases. Trimming cost V 2 bases and J 11 bases; bases outside gene matches: 7. Per the germline V gene, CDR1 is SNHLY and CDR2 is FYNNEI. CDR3 length equals 13 residues.

The V call is TRBV12-3 or TRBV12-4, the J call TRBJ2-7; maybe TRBD1 (6 bases). The V end was cut by 8 bases, the J end by 6 bases, with 17 bases between. This CDR3 spans 13 amino acids. The DNA for the CDR3 is TGTGCCAGCGGTGTGTCACAGGGTTCCGAGCAGTACTTC. Protein product: CASGVSQGSEQYF.

The chain recombines TRBV4-3 with TRBJ2-1, with 9 bases aligning to TRBD2. Trimming at V came to 5 bases and at J to 5 bases, leaving 7 bases not matched to a gene. From germline, CDR1 is LGHNA and CDR2 YSLEER. CDR3 size: 15 residues. CDR3 region: CASSSAGGDDNEQFF. In DNA, the CDR3 is TGCGCCAGCAGCTCGGCGGGGGGGGATGACAATGAGCAGTTCTTC.

The chain is built from TRBV9 and TRBJ2-3; 14 bases align to TRBD2. V gave up 3 bases and J gave up 2 bases; unmatched junction bases: 5. CDR1 is SGDLS, CDR2 YYNGEE, per germline. The CDR3 covers 17 residues. CDR3 in amino acids: CASSDGLAGGSTDTQYF. In DNA form, the CDR3 reads TGTGCCAGCAGCGACGGACTAGCGGGGGGATCCACAGATACGCAGTATTTT. Using reference TRBV9 and TRBJ2-3 for the parts outside the CDR3, the full variable domain is DSGVTQTPKHLITATGQRVTLRCSPRSGDLSVYWYQQSLDQGLQFLIQYYNGEERAKGNILERFSAQQFPDLHSELNLSSLELGDSALYFCASSDGLAGGSTDTQYFGPGTRLTVL.

The V gene is TRBV30, the J gene TRBJ2-1; 9 bases match TRBD2. This CDR3 is 14 amino acids long. Germline V gene sequence: CDR1 GTSNPN, CDR2 SVGIG (reference sequence). The junction had 5 bases not matched to a gene; V was cut back by 0 bases and J by 8 bases. CDR3 protein: CAWSVRGREHEQFF. The CDR3 DNA follows: TGTGCCTGGAGTGTACGCGGGAGGGAACATGAGCAGTTCTTC.

This clone occurred once. The rearrangement joins TRBV7-6 to TRBJ2-7; 9 bases agree with TRBD1. The CDR3 has 15 residues. Germline-derived CDR1 and CDR2 are SGHVS and FNYEAQ. The trim removed 5 bases at V and 1 base at J, leaving 6 bases unmatched. The CDR3 loop is CASSLTGGTSYEQYF. CDR3 DNA: TGTGCCAGCAGCCTAACAGGGGGCACATCCTACGAGCAGTACTTC.